This T cell receptor beta chain was observed in a study of blood T cells in healthy people across ages. Study results and caveats: The percentage of naive T cells correlated strongly with TCR beta diversity. Without sorted subsets, naive and antigen-experienced compartments could not be conclusively compared.

Through a sample-barcoded 5' primer and a J-beta primer mix, a second PCR was run for roughly 7 to 12 cycles. Every individual sample yielded 3 million or more paired-end reads (each containing CDR3). TCRdb ran MiXCR on the 5' RACE reads and lists one entry per CDR3 protein. The repertoire includes approximately 1,100,000 distinct CDR3 sequences, more than 40% of them detected once, and 15% to 20% sits in the top ten. As concerns this clonotype: What it binds is not known.

The germline gives CDR1 SGHRS, CDR2 YFSETQ. This CDR3 is built from 15 residues. V lost 4 bases and J lost 2, with 16 bases in between. Sequencing was performed on blood. This rearrangement joins TRBV5-1 to TRBJ2-7; the D gene is possibly TRBD1 (7 bases). This sequence was found in an older woman in good health. In DNA form, the CDR3 reads TGCGCCAGCAGCAATGGGCAGGGGGGCCCCTACGAGCAGTACTTC. Protein product: CASSNGQGGPYEQYF.